This T cell receptor (beta chain) came from a study of blood T cell repertoires in COVID-19. About the research overall: The United States, Italy and Spain supplied acute and convalescent COVID-19 samples. Nucleic acid was either cDNA or gDNA, and it came from T cells, B-cell-depleted T cells, or PBMCs.

Under the authors' procedure: Researchers report that nucleated cell counts were estimated from reference gene primer amplification. Method: immunoSEQ multiplex PCR; TCRdb's copy keeps in-frame clones and lacks some. V and J calls and clone size are as listed in that table; D and trimming were resolved from the DNA. Of 80,000 or so clones listed, more than 80% are singletons. Germline-derived CDR1 and CDR2 are SGDLS and YYNGEE. The CDR3 extends over 18 amino acids. Trimming took 0 bases from V and 5 from J; bases not matched to a gene: 6. The chain is built from TRBV9 and TRBJ2-1, with TRBD2 matching over 15 bases. The clonotype was recovered from a woman in her sixties with acute or convalescent COVID-19. Sequenced input: peripheral blood. In nucleotides, the CDR3 is TGTGCCAGCAGCGTAGCTGGGACTAGCGGGGGGTTTGACAATGAGCAGTTCTTC. This codes for CASSVAGTSGGFDNEQFF.